Listed here are 19 T cell receptor beta chains from one sample, sequenced in a study of T cells in localized non-small cell lung cancer. Clones were sequenced by immunoSEQ multiplex PCR, and TCRdb holds only the in-frame ones, with some missing. Here the sample spans 20,000 to 30,000 clones, roughly nine tenths being singletons. Sequencing was performed on peripheral blood, taken before any cancer treatment. The origin of the receptors is a woman aged 40-69 years with stage I lung adenocarcinoma.

This clone was recorded a few times. The chain employs TRBV9 and TRBJ2-1; D is uncertain. CDR3 length: 11 residues. V dropped 3 bases and J dropped 5 bases, with 3 bases sitting between them. The germline gives CDR1 SGDLS, CDR2 YYNGEE. CDR3 DNA: TGTGCCAGCAGCGCCCACAATGAGCAGTTCTTC. This translates into CASSAHNEQFF.

J is TRBJ2-5 and V is TRBV20-1; D remains unclear. Germline V gene data show CDR1 as DFQATT and CDR2 as SNEGSKA (reference sequence). This CDR3 comprises 10 residues. Trimming removed 4 bases from V and 5 bases from J, with 5 bases in between. CDR3 region: CSAKRETQYF. DNA of the CDR3: TGCAGTGCTAAACGGGAGACCCAGTACTTC.

This chain connects TRBV20-1 to TRBJ2-3; no reliable D call. V lost 6 bases, J lost 4 bases, and 8 bases lay in between. Germline CDR1 is DFQATT and CDR2 is SNEGSKA (reference sequence). The CDR3 runs to 11 residues. Here the CDR3 reads CSAPWADTQYF. The CDR3 nucleotides are TGCAGTGCCCCCTGGGCAGATACGCAGTATTTT.

This chain links TRBV15 with TRBJ1-4; 8 nucleotides line up with TRBD1. CDR1 and CDR2 from the germline V gene are LNHNV and YYDKDF (reference sequence). After removal of 0 bases from V and 8 bases from J, the junction contained 8 bases not matched to a gene. The CDR3 sequence is 16 residues long. CDR3 in amino acids: CATSREIGQGLEKLFF. CDR3 sequence (DNA): TGTGCCACCAGCAGAGAAATTGGACAGGGCCTAGAAAAACTGTTTTTT.

The gene calls are TRBV5-1 and TRBJ1-3, with 10 positions matching TRBD1. Germline V CDR1 and CDR2: SGHRS, YFSETQ. CDR3 length: 18 residues. With V trimmed by 2 bases and J by 3 bases, 11 bases remained unmatched. CDR3 nucleotide sequence: TGCGCCAGCAGCTTTGCAGTGGGGACAGGGGATCGTGGAAACACCATATATTTT. Translated: CASSFAVGTGDRGNTIYF. Drawing the rest from reference TRBV5-1 and TRBJ1-3, the complete variable domain is KAGVTQTPRYLIKTRGQQVTLSCSPISGHRSVSWYQQTPGQGLQFLFEYFSETQRNKGNFPGRFSGRQFSNSRSEMNVSTLELGDSALYLCASSFAVGTGDRGNTIYFGEGSWLTVV.

V usage is TRBV29-1 and J usage is TRBJ2-7; 11 bases are shared with TRBD1. J gave up 5 bases and V 7 bases, and 7 bases lay outside the gene matches. CDR1 and CDR2 (germline): SQVTM, ANQGSEA. CDR3 length equals 13 residues. The chain's CDR3 is CSAKGQGVNEQYF. The CDR3 coding sequence is TGCAGCGCAAAGGGACAGGGGGTAAACGAGCAGTACTTC.

The chain employs TRBV2 and TRBJ1-5; D ambiguous. There are 14 residues in the CDR3. Germline V CDR1 and CDR2: SNHLY, FYNNEI. Trimming stripped 2 bases from V and 4 bases from J, with 9 bases between. The CDR3: CASSEREENQPQHF. The CDR3 DNA is TGTGCCAGCAGTGAAAGAGAGGAAAATCAGCCCCAGCATTTT.

The genes are TRBV28 and TRBJ1-2; D gene uncertain. From germline, CDR1 is MDHEN and CDR2 SYDVKM. This CDR3 region has 14 residues. Trimming removed 5 bases from V and 7 bases from J, with 17 bases in between. The CDR3 sequence: CASSLFPRKVGYTF. The CDR3 DNA follows: TGTGCCAGCAGTCTATTCCCCCGTAAGGTTGGCTACACCTTC.

The chain couples TRBV10-3 to TRBJ1-5; D is undetermined. The germline V gene encodes CDR1 ENHRY and CDR2 SYGVKD. The V gene lost 3 bases and the J gene lost 5 bases, with 11 bases spanning the gap. This CDR3 has 14 amino acids. The CDR3 DNA reads TGTGCCATCAGTGAAAGAGGTGGCGATCAGCCCCAGCATTTT. Protein: CAISERGGDQPQHF.

The chain links TRBV19 to TRBJ1-5; tentatively, D is TRBD1 (5 bases). The ends were cut back, 6 bases at V and 0 bases at J, with 15 bases in the middle. This CDR3 is 16 amino acids long. The germline V gene encodes CDR1 LNHDA and CDR2 SQIVND (reference sequence). The CDR3 region has the DNA TGTGCCAGTAGGGGCAACGGGGCATATAGCAATCAGCCCCAGCATTTT. Translating it yields CASRGNGAYSNQPQHF.

The V call is TRBV27, the J call TRBJ2-7; D unresolved. V dropped 2 bases and J dropped 2 bases, with 10 bases sitting between them. Germline assignment: CDR1 MNHEY and CDR2 SMNVEV (reference sequence). The CDR3 sequence is 14 residues long. CDR3 sequence reads: CASSLKPGPYEQYF. The CDR3 DNA reads as TGTGCCAGCAGTTTAAAGCCAGGCCCCTACGAGCAGTACTTC.

The rearrangement links TRBV28 to TRBJ2-4; TRBD2 matches at 7 bases. After removal of 5 bases from V and 9 bases from J, the junction contained 10 bases not matched to a gene. Germline CDR1 and CDR2: MDHEN and SYDVKM. This CDR3 has 14 residues. The CDR3 reads CASSRLAQRRIQYF. CDR3 in DNA: TGTGCCAGCAGTAGACTAGCCCAGAGGCGCATTCAGTACTTC.

This clone was recorded only once. The chain uses TRBV7-6 and TRBJ2-5; the D gene is possibly TRBD1 (6 bases). This CDR3 comprises 15 residues. V lost 2 bases, J lost 1 base, and 11 bases lay in between. The V gene's germline CDR1 is SGHVS and CDR2 FNYEAQ. CDR3 sequence reads: CASSLWSRGQETQYF. The DNA of the CDR3 is TGTGCCAGCAGCTTATGGTCCAGGGGCCAAGAGACCCAGTACTTC.

This chain joins TRBV9 and TRBJ1-5; D not resolved. The CDR3 totals 14 residues. V lost 6 bases and J 1 base, leaving 11 bases between the germline ends. The germline V gene has CDR1 SGDLS and CDR2 YYNGEE. The CDR3 sequence is CASNRWGSNQPQHF. CDR3 nucleotides: TGTGCCAGCAACCGATGGGGAAGCAATCAGCCCCAGCATTTT.

V gene TRBV4-1 combines with J gene TRBJ2-4; D not resolved. The germline V gene encodes CDR1 MGHRA and CDR2 YSYEKL. This CDR3 region has 14 residues. The V end was cut by 0 bases, the J end by 0 bases, with 3 bases between. This CDR3 is CASSQDTAKNIQYF. CDR3 coding DNA: TGCGCCAGCAGCCAAGATACAGCCAAAAACATTCAGTACTTC.

This chain uses TRBV2 with TRBJ1-5, with D tentatively TRBD1 (5 bases). Germline CDR1 is SNHLY and CDR2 is FYNNEI. Trimming left V 4 bases short and J 9 bases short, with 7 bases between. This CDR3 region has 11 residues. CDR3 bases: TGTGCCAGCAGTGCCACAGGGCCCCAGCATTTT. Translation gives CASSATGPQHF.

J is TRBJ2-3 and V is TRBV28, with D uncertain. Trimming pared 5 bases from V and 3 bases from J, leaving 6 bases between. Looked up from germline, CDR1 is MDHEN and CDR2 is SYDVKM. CDR3 length: 12 residues. The CDR3 DNA reads TGTGCCAGCAGTACACAGACAGATACGCAGTATTTT. The encoded protein is CASSTQTDTQYF.

This rearrangement joins TRBV27 to TRBJ2-1; unclear D gene. Germline V CDR1 and CDR2: MNHEY, SMNVEV (reference sequence). Trimming stripped 2 bases from V and 9 bases from J, with 11 bases between. CDR3 length: 13 amino acids. Here the CDR3 reads CASSLGRSSEQFF. The CDR3 DNA follows: TGTGCCAGCAGTTTAGGTCGATCAAGTGAGCAGTTCTTC.

V gene TRBV7-9 combines with J gene TRBJ2-2; D is ambiguous. The length of the CDR3 is 17 residues. Deletions cut 1 base from V and 2 bases from J, with 14 bases between. Germline assignment: CDR1 SEHNR and CDR2 FQNEAQ (reference sequence). The CDR3 reads CASSLEGSGLNTGELFF. Written as DNA, the CDR3 is TGTGCCAGCAGCTTAGAAGGCTCCGGGCTTAACACCGGGGAGCTGTTTTTT. The variable domain in full, completed from reference TRBV7-9 and TRBJ2-2, reads DTGVSQNPRHKITKRGQNVTFRCDPISEHNRLYWYRQTLGQGPEFLTYFQNEAQLEKSRLLSDRFSAERPKGSFSTLEIQRTEQGDSAMYLCASSLEGSGLNTGELFFGEGSRLTVL.